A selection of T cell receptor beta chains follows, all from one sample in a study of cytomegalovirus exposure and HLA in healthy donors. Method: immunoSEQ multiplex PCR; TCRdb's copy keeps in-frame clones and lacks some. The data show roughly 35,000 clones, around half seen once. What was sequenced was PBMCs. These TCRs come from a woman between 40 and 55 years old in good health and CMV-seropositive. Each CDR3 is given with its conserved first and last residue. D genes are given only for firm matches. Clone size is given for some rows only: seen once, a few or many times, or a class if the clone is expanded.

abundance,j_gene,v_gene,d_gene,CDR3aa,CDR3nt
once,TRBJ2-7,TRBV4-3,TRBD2,CASSQVWERGNYEQYF,TGCGCCAGCAGCCAAGTTTGGGAGCGGGGTAATTACGAGCAGTACTTC
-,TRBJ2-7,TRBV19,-,CASSKLRGQLYEQYF,TGTGCCAGTAGTAAGTTAAGGGGACAACTATACGAGCAGTACTTC
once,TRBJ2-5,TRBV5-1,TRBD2,CASSSRLAGIQGTQYF,TGCGCCAGCAGCTCCAGACTAGCGGGGATCCAGGGGACCCAGTACTTC
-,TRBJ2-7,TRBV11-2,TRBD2,CASSSQRGFYEQYF,TGTGCCAGCAGTTCCCAGCGGGGGTTCTACGAGCAGTACTTC
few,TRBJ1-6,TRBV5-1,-,CASGDSNSPLHF,TGCGCCAGCGGGGACTCGAATTCACCCCTCCACTTT
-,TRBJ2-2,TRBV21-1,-,CASSKISTGELFF,TGTGCCAGCAGCAAAATCTCGACCGGGGAGCTGTTTTTT
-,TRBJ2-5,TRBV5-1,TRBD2,CASSLAPGGGAGETQYF,TGCGCCAGCAGCTTGGCCCCCGGCGGGGGGGCCGGAGAGACCCAGTACTTC
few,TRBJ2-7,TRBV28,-,CASSTRQTVYEQYF,TGTGCCAGCAGCACGCGACAGACAGTCTACGAGCAGTACTTC
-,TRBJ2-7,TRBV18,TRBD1,CASSPQADRDHEQYF,TGTGCCAGCTCACCTCAAGCCGACAGGGATCACGAGCAGTACTTC
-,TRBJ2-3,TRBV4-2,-,CASSQESTDTQYF,TGTGCCAGCAGCCAGGAGAGCACAGATACGCAGTATTTT
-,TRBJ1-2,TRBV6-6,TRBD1,CASSYSGDSSNYGYTF,TGTGCCAGCAGTTACTCGGGGGACAGCTCAAACTATGGCTACACCTTC
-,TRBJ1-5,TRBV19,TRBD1,CASRGRDRGFQPQHF,TGTGCCAGTAGGGGCCGGGACAGGGGATTTCAGCCCCAGCATTTT
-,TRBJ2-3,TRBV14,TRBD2,CASSQGTGGSTDTQYF,TGTGCCAGCAGCCAAGGGACGGGGGGGTCCACAGATACGCAGTATTTT
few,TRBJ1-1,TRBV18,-,CASSQIGSTEAFF,TGTGCCAGCTCACAAATCGGGTCCACTGAAGCTTTCTTT
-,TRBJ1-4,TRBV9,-,CASTPGQANEKLFF,TGTGCCAGCACCCCGGGACAAGCTAATGAAAAACTGTTTTTT
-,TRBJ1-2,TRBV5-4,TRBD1,CASSLATGLNYGYTF,TGTGCCAGCAGCTTGGCGACAGGGCTTAACTATGGCTACACCTTC